This T cell receptor beta chain derives from a study of CD8 T cells in ankylosing spondylitis (dated by TCRdb to 2017 to 2019). For the study in its entirety: The study profiled T cell receptor beta repertoires in healthy donors and ankylosing spondylitis patients to find disease-linked TCR variants. In total, the full study cohort was made up of roughly 110 healthy donors and 25 ankylosing spondylitis patients. Peripheral blood was sampled, and synovial fluid was additionally collected from ankylosing spondylitis patients. Results the study describes overall, beyond this receptor: The disease-linked clones were reported as significantly enriched in matched synovial fluid samples from ankylosing spondylitis patients. Some motif variants had previously been reported in the synovial fluid and blood of reactive arthritis patients, which suggests shared mechanisms of disease initiation. A TCR beta motif made up of several highly homologous amino acid variants appeared to be characteristic of blood from ankylosing spondylitis patients. A CD8+ phenotype was shown by the disease-linked clones, which were found at relatively low frequencies in peripheral blood.

As for this clonotype: The specificity of this receptor is unknown. Base qualities are not provided; no much larger clone lies one nucleotide away.

The CDR3 runs 11 amino acids, cysteine and phenylalanine included. Here the CDR3 DNA is all that survives: 33 bases in frame from base 1. V and J are truncated by 1 base and 6 bases respectively, leaving an intervening sequence of 6 bases. CDR1 and CDR2 are drawn from the germline V gene (reference sequence): DFQATT, SNEGSKA. The sequencer was an Illumina HiSeq 2500. TCR beta libraries were prepared by quantitative 5'-RACE with molecular barcodes. In the paper's pipeline: To identify disease-linked TCR variants, a new computational method was used, one built on a probabilistic model of VDJ rearrangement. The public reads were reprocessed in TCRdb via fastp at Q25 and MiXCR, keeping in-frame beta chains. Every CDR3 protein is listed once, alongside the most common genes and DNA of its rows. TCRdb, rather than the study authors, made the V and J calls. The sample data list 750,000 to 850,000 distinct CDR3 sequences, and about an eighth of these were observed just once. The ten largest clonotypes hold 0.51% of the sample.

The specimen sequenced was blood, either unsorted or a sorted T cell fraction (not recorded which). The chain is assembled from TRBV20-1 and TRBJ1-1, with the D gene too uncertain to name. The receptor comes from a male donor with ankylosing spondylitis. The CDR3 amino acid sequence is: CSARVVSEAFF. The DNA is TGCAGTGCTAGAGTCGTTTCTGAAGCTTTCTTT.